This T cell receptor (beta chain) was sequenced in a study of T cells in localized non-small cell lung cancer. Findings and limits, study-wide: Density of T cells in blood, when higher, went with longer overall survival. Because sequencing included only one region (of the tumor), heterogeneity remains possible. Adjacent lung tissue had a median roughly 52 of the top 100 clones found in the tumor. Uninvolved adjacent lung showed the highest T cell clonality, exceeding tumor.

V lost 3 bases, J lost 6 bases, and 16 bases lay in between. Looked up from germline, CDR1 is SGHDT and CDR2 is YYEEEE. The CDR3 is 14 amino acids. Using immunoSEQ multiplex PCR, the repertoire was profiled, and TCRdb retains in-frame clones only, with some absent. The table includes 20,000 to 25,000 clones, more than 70% detected once. Notes on this clone: Its antigen is unidentified.

The TCR comes from a woman aged 40-70 years with stage II squamous cell lung carcinoma. The rearrangement uses TRBV5-6 and TRBJ2-7; D not certain. Material: PBMCs, obtained before any cancer treatment. For the CDR3, the DNA is TGTGCCAGCAGCTCGCGCAATGGAGCCTCCGAGCAGTACTTC. The encoded protein is CASSSRNGASEQYF. The full variable domain, with the rest looked up from reference TRBV5-6 and TRBJ2-7, is DAGVTQSPTHLIKTRGQQVTLRCSPKSGHDTVSWYQQALGQGPQFIFQYYEEEERQRGNFPDRFSGHQFPNYSSELNVNALLLGDSALYLCASSSRNGASEQYFGPGTRLTVT.